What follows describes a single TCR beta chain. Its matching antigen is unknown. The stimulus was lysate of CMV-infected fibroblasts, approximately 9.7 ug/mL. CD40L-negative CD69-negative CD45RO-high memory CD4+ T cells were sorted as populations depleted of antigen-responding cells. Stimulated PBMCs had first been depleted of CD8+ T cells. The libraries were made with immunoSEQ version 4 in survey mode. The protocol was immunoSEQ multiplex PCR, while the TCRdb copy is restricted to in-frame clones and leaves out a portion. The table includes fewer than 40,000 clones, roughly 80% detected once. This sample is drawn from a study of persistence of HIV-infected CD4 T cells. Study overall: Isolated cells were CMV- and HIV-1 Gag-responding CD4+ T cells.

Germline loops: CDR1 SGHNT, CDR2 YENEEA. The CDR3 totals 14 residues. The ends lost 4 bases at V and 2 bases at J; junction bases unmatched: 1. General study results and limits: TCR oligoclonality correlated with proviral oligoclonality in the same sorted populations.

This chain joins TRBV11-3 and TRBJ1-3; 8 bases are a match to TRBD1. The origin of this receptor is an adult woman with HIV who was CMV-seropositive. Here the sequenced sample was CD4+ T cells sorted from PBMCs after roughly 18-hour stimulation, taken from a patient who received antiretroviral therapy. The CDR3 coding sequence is TGTGCCAGCAGCTCACAGGGGGCTGGAAACACCATATATTTT. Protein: CASSSQGAGNTIYF. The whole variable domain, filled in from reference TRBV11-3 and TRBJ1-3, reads EAGVVQSPRYKIIEKKQPVAFWCNPISGHNTLYWYLQNLGQGPELLIRYENEEAVDDSQLPKDRFSAERLKGVDSTLKIQPAELGDSAVYLCASSSQGAGNTIYFGEGSWLTVV.